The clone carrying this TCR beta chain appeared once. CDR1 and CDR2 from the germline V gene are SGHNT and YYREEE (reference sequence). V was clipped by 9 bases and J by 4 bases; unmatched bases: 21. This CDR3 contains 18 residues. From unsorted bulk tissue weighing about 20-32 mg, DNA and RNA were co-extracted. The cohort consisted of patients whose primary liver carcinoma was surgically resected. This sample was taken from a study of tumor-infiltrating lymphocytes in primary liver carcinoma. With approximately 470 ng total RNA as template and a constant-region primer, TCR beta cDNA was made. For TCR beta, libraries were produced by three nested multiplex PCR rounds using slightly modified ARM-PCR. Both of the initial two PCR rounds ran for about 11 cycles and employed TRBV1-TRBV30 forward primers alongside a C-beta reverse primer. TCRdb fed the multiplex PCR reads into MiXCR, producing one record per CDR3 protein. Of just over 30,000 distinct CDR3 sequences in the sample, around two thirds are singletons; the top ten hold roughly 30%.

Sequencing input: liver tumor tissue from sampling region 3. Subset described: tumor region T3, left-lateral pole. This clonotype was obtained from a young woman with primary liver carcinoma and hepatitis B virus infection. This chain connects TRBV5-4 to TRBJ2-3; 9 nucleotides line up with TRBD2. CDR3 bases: TGTGCCAACAGTAACCCGGCGGTTAGCGGGAGTCGGGCAGATACGCAGTATTTT. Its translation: CANSNPAVSGSRADTQYF.